This T cell receptor beta chain was identified in a study of Ad26.COV2.S vaccination and SARS-CoV-2 variants. At the level of the study: Recipients of Ad26.COV2.S got it intramuscularly, once or twice 56 days apart.

Described treatment: about 20 received Ad26.COV2.S at low or high dose, single or two shots; 5 received placebo; per-sample allocation not given. Each sample was drawn 63 days after the first injection (of vaccine or placebo). Boston hosted the donor, who was an adult aged 18-55 years. Germline V lookup: CDR1 SQVTM, CDR2 ANQGSEA. The length of the CDR3 is 11 residues. With 4 bases removed from V and 8 bases from J, the gap between germline ends came to 11 bases. The protocol was immunoSEQ multiplex PCR, while the TCRdb copy is restricted to in-frame clones and leaves out a portion. This table has hundreds of thousands of clones, roughly 85% appearing once.

The chain is built from TRBV29-1 and TRBJ1-2; D is unclear. The sequenced sample was peripheral blood, obtained in a trial of Ad26.COV2.S vaccine versus placebo. This receptor was obtained from a person between 18 and 65 years old who received the Ad26.COV2.S COVID-19 vaccine or a placebo. The CDR3 nucleotides read TGCAGCGTTGGCGAGGTCGGAGGCTACACCTTC. Translation: CSVGEVGGYTF.